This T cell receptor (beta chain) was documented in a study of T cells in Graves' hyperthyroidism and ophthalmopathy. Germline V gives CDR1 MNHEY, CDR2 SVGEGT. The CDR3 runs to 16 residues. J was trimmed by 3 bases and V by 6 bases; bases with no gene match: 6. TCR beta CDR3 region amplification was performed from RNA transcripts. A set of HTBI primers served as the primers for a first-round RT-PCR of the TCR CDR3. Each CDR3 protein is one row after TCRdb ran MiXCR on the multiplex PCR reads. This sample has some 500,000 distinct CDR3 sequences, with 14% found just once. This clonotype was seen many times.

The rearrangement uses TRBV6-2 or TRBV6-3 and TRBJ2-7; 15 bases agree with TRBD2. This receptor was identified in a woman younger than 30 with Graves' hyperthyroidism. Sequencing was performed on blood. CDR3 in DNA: TGTGCCAGCAGCTCGGGGACTAGCGGGAGGTACTACGAGCAGTACTTC. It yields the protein CASSSGTSGRYYEQYF.